This T cell receptor beta chain emerged from a study of cytomegalovirus exposure and HLA in healthy donors. In the study overall: Early on, a data release was issued that held approximately 78 million unique TCRs from HLA-typed donors. Broader study findings: In a later analysis, CMV-associated beta chains were mostly HLA-associated, it appeared. In vitro assays verified that three CMV-associated chains recognized CMV antigens specifically. A later analysis reportedly identified an Asian-associated ancestry cluster as carrying fewer N-insertions than the approximately 670-donor mean.

Germline CDR1 and CDR2: SGHRS and YFSETQ. The CDR3 is 15 amino acids. Trimming took 3 bases from V and 0 from J; bases not matched to a gene: 1. Remarks on this clone: Antigen unknown.

The PCR ran on 60 Vbeta and 13 Jbeta primers. Data came from immunoSEQ multiplex PCR; TCRdb stores just in-frame clones and leaves some out. The data hold around 150,000 clones, with around 79% observed a single time. The receptor's source is a human donor in good health. What was sequenced was PBMCs. V gene TRBV5-1 combines with J gene TRBJ2-2; 8 nucleotides line up with TRBD2. The CDR3, as DNA: TGCGCCAGCAGCTCACTAGCGGCGAACACCGGGGAGCTGTTTTTT. Translation gives CASSSLAANTGELFF.